The 15 T cell receptor beta chains below all came from one sample that was sequenced in a study of blood T cells in healthy people across ages. It was with a sample-barcoded 5' primer and a J-beta primer mix that a second PCR of roughly 7 to 12 cycles was run. MiXCR, run by TCRdb on the 5' RACE reads, gives a single entry per CDR3 protein. The top ten clones hold 15% to 20% of a sample with about 780,000 distinct CDR3 sequences, about 46% of them seen once. What was sequenced was blood. The receptors come from a man at least 80 years old in good health.

The chain is built from TRBV6-2 or TRBV6-3 and TRBJ2-2; possibly TRBD1 for D (6 bases). Trimming took off 1 base at V and 5 bases at J, with 17 bases between the two ends. Germline loops: CDR1 MNHEY, CDR2 SVGEGT. CDR3 size: 17 residues. CDR3 amino acids: CASSYYQPGTQTGELFF. The CDR3 DNA reads TGTGCCAGCAGTTACTACCAGCCCGGGACACAAACCGGGGAGCTGTTTTTT.

This chain joins TRBV6-5 and TRBJ1-2, with D uncertain. V dropped 0 bases and J dropped 1 base, with 6 bases sitting between them. The CDR3 sequence is 14 residues long. Germline CDR1 and CDR2: MNHEY and SVGAGI. CDR3: CASSYSEVNYGYTF. Written as DNA, the CDR3 is TGTGCCAGCAGTTACTCGGAGGTTAACTATGGCTACACCTTC.

The chain uses TRBV6-2 or TRBV6-3 and TRBJ2-6; the match to TRBD1 covers 10 bases. The V and J ends lost 8 bases and 3 bases, in that order; junction bases with no gene match: 7. The CDR3 consists of 16 residues. The germline CDR1 and CDR2 sequences are MNHEY and SVGEGT. CDR3 in amino acids: CASSSTGGYGANVLTF. For the CDR3, the DNA is TGTGCCAGCTCTTCGACAGGGGGCTATGGGGCCAACGTCCTGACTTTC.

This clonotype has a handful of counts. This chain links TRBV4-3 with TRBJ2-1, with D maybe TRBD2 (6 bases). Germline CDR1 and CDR2: LGHNA and YSLEER. The V end was cut by 0 bases, the J end by 2 bases, with 14 bases between. The CDR3 runs to 17 residues. CDR3 residues: CASSQEGSGAPYNEQFF. The CDR3 nucleotides read TGCGCCAGCAGCCAAGAAGGCTCGGGAGCCCCCTACAATGAGCAGTTCTTC.

This clonotype was seen only a few times. The chain couples TRBV25-1 to TRBJ2-7; D perhaps matches TRBD1 (6 bases). This CDR3 comprises 15 residues. The germline V and J ends were trimmed by 3 bases and 3 bases, with 15 bases remaining between them. From germline, CDR1 is MGHDK and CDR2 SYGVNS. CDR3 region: CASSEMDSHIYEQYF. CDR3 DNA: TGTGCCAGCAGTGAGATGGACAGCCACATCTACGAGCAGTACTTC.

Of note for this clonotype: A much bigger clone sits one base away, suggesting this may be a read error. The CDR3 DNA reads TGTGCCAGCAGCCCCCGGCCGAGGTCCGACGAGCAGTACTTC. It translates to CASSPRPRSDEQYF. This chain uses TRBV7-2 with TRBJ2-7, with D uncertain. Trimming removed 5 bases from V and 5 bases from J, with 16 bases in between. Germline-derived CDR1 and CDR2 are SGHTA and FQGNSA. This CDR3 is built from 14 residues.

The J gene is TRBJ2-7, the V gene TRBV3-1; a weak D match, TRBD2 (6 bases). The J call may be in error: the DNA end matches TRBJ2-5 better. This CDR3 is built from 14 residues. Germline CDR1 is LGHDT and CDR2 is YNNKEL (reference sequence). In DNA, the CDR3 is TGTGCCAGCAGCCGCTGGGAGGTTGGGGAGACCCAGTACTTC. It codes for CASSRWEVGETQYF.

This clonotype has more than one count but fewer than ten. The chain recombines TRBV7-2 with TRBJ2-7; D is unclear. The germline V gene has CDR1 SGHTA and CDR2 FQGNSA. Trimming cost V 1 base and J 10 bases, with 11 bases left between them. The CDR3 covers 12 residues. CDR3 sequence (DNA): TGTGCCAGCAGCTTAGATGGCAGGTCCCAGTACTTC. Its protein is CASSLDGRSQYF. Supplemented by reference TRBV7-2 and TRBJ2-7, the full variable domain reads GAGVSQSPSNKVTEKGKDVELRCDPISGHTALYWYRQSLGQGLEFLIYFQGNSAPDKSGLPSDRFSAERTGGSVSTLTIQRTQQEDSAVYLCASSLDGRSQYFGPGTRLTVT.

This clonotype was seen many times. The chain carries TRBV29-1 and TRBJ2-1; 9 positions match TRBD2. Trimming removed 3 bases from V and 6 bases from J; junction bases left unmatched: 9. The CDR3 length is 15 residues. Germline values: CDR1 SQVTM, CDR2 ANQGSEA. Written as DNA, the CDR3 is TGCAGCGTTGAGACGACTAGCGGTAGGATCAATGAGCAGTTCTTC. Amino acids: CSVETTSGRINEQFF.

As concerns this clonotype: A much bigger clone sits one base away, suggesting this may be a read error. This rearrangement joins TRBV20-1 to TRBJ1-2; 12 nucleotides align to TRBD1. Looked up from germline, CDR1 is DFQATT and CDR2 is SNEGSKA (reference sequence). CDR3 length: 13 residues. The CDR3 DNA follows: TGCAATGCTGGTGGGACAGGGGGCGATGGCTACACCTTC. It specifies CNAGGTGGDGYTF.

This clonotype is a singleton in its sample. V is TRBV7-2 and J is TRBJ1-1; D is uncertain. This CDR3 has 14 residues. Trimming took 2 bases from V and 1 from J, leaving 8 bases between them. The germline V gene encodes CDR1 SGHTA and CDR2 FQGNSA. CDR3 DNA sequence: TGTGCCAGCAGCTTATTTGTCAGGAACACTGAAGCTTTCTTT. Protein sequence: CASSLFVRNTEAFF.

In this sample, this clonotype turned up a few times. V usage is TRBV20-1 and J usage is TRBJ2-1; TRBD2 matches 12 bases. The CDR3 consists of 14 residues. Per germline, CDR1 DFQATT and CDR2 SNEGSKA (reference sequence). Germline trimming cut 6 bases from V and 4 bases from J; bases unmatched to any gene: 4. The CDR3: CSAQGLAGYNEQFF. Here the CDR3 DNA reads TGCAGTGCCCAAGGACTAGCGGGATACAATGAGCAGTTCTTC.

The rearrangement joins TRBV12-3 or TRBV12-4 to TRBJ1-2; 10 nucleotides line up with TRBD1. CDR3 length: 17 amino acids. After removal of 3 bases from V and 7 bases from J, the junction contained 14 bases not matched to a gene. The CDR3 protein is CASSFSYPDRGNRGYTF. The CDR3 DNA sequence: TGTGCCAGCAGTTTCTCGTACCCGGACAGGGGGAATCGTGGCTACACCTTC.

CDR3: CASKGGSNYGYTF. In DNA form, the CDR3 reads TGTGCCAGCAAGGGCGGCAGCAACTATGGCTACACCTTC. The chain is built from TRBV28 and TRBJ1-2; D is ambiguous. The CDR3 is 13 residues long. Trimming left V 7 bases short and J 2 bases short, with 11 bases between. In germline, CDR1 is MDHEN, CDR2 SYDVKM.

This sequence joins TRBV5-1 and TRBJ2-5; 10 bases line up with TRBD2. The germline V gene encodes CDR1 SGHRS and CDR2 YFSETQ. The ends lost 4 bases at V and 11 bases at J; junction bases unmatched: 14. The CDR3 spans 15 residues. CDR3 in amino acids: CASSPSGSSDNEQYF. The DNA for the CDR3 is TGCGCCAGCAGCCCTAGCGGGAGTTCCGACAATGAGCAGTACTTC. The full variable domain, in which reference TRBV5-1 and TRBJ2-5 provide the parts outside the CDR3, is KAGVTQTPRYLIKTRGQQVTLSCSPISGHRSVSWYQQTPGQGLQFLFEYFSETQRNKGNFPGRFSGRQFSNSRSEMNVSTLELGDSALYLCASSPSGSSDNEQYFGPGTRLLVL.